The source of this T cell receptor beta chain is a study of blood T cell repertoires in COVID-19 (dated by TCRdb to about 2020). With regard to the full study: Collaborator samples came from the United States, Italy and Spain and covered acute and convalescent phases of COVID-19. The prospective study material was composed of cDNA or gDNA derived from T cells, B-cell-depleted T cells, or PBMCs. Nearly every sample came with metadata listing a de-identified subject ID, COVID-19 status, age in years and sex. A freely available public database, intended as a resource for researchers studying the immune response to SARS-CoV-2, is where the repertoires were released. Where available, HLA class I and class II types were obtained from metadata supplied by the sample provider rather than from assay-based typing. The samples were drawn from two sources: the first 160 participants of the ongoing ImmuneRACE study, and fewer than 1,500 subjects contributed by 6 global collaborators. The dataset comprised deeply sampled blood TCRbeta repertoires from subjects exposed to, actively infected with, or recovered from COVID-19. Overall study results and their limits: Clinical and demographic metadata were provided uncurated, with the amount varying by source and participant.

TCRbeta CDR3 regions were amplified from genomic DNA by means of the immunoSEQ Assay, a bias-controlled multiplex PCR. In the source study's methods: The number of nucleated cells in each sample was estimated from the amplification of reference gene primers within the assay. Sequence reads were collapsed and filtered to measure the absolute abundance of every unique TCRbeta CDR3 rearrangement. For each sample, productive Simpson clonality was calculated as the square root of Simpson's diversity index across productive rearrangements. TCRdb limited this immuneACCESS table to in-frame rearrangements with V and J called. A share of clones is missing; checked studies link under half to unresolved V genes, and the rest is unexplained. The V and J calls and clone size were taken over from that table, and D and trimming were inferred from the DNA. Recorded for this sample are about 6,400 clones; roughly 84% of them occurred a single time. The ten largest account for under 15% of the sample.

Whole blood was collected in K2EDTA tubes by collaborating institutions according to the institutions' own protocols. For TCRbeta analysis, collaborator samples were shipped as frozen whole blood, as isolated PBMCs, or as DNA extracted from either sample type. At the junction V is shortened by 5 bases and J by 4 bases; bases outside the gene matches: 4. As encoded in the germline V gene (reference sequence), CDR1 is LNHDA while CDR2 is SQIVND. Counted from cysteine to phenylalanine, this CDR3 has 14 amino acids. Of all the DNA, just the CDR3 is kept, 42 bases in frame from base 1. With regard to this clone: What antigen it recognizes has not been identified. Nothing much larger sits one base from this clone, and base qualities are not available.

The receptor was derived from a human donor with active COVID-19. The donor label of this sample is uncertain. Sequences were obtained from peripheral blood. The chain was built from TRBV19 and TRBJ1-5, with 8 central nucleotides matching TRBD1. The CDR3 is CASSRGQGNQPQHF. The bases read TGTGCCAGTAGTCGCGGACAGGGAAATCAGCCCCAGCATTTT.